This TCR beta chain was captured by sequencing in a study of cytomegalovirus exposure and HLA in healthy donors. Study conclusions and caveats: Most CMV-associated TCR beta chains were later found to appear HLA-restricted. As was reported, the classifier diagnosed cytomegalovirus status with high specificity and sensitivity. There were under 200 TCR beta chains listed as cytomegalovirus-associated. Highly shared variants forming one cluster were likely a sequencing artifact.

On this clone itself: Antigen specificity is unknown.

Germline values: CDR1 MNHNS, CDR2 SASEGT. The V end lost 9 bases, the J end lost 8 bases, and 24 bases lay between the germline ends. The length of the CDR3 is 15 residues. PCR involved 60 Vbeta and 13 Jbeta primers. Measured with immunoSEQ multiplex PCR; TCRdb has only the in-frame clones, and not every one. The profile shows 150,000 or so clones, about 74% of them singletons. Sequencing was performed on PBMCs. The receptor was derived from a male donor in good health and CMV-seronegative. The rearrangement uses TRBV6-1 and TRBJ2-3; possible D gene TRBD2, 5 bases. The CDR3 DNA reads as TGTGCCAGTTGCTTAGAGGGCTCCCATTCCGTTACGCAGTATTTT. Amino acid sequence: CASCLEGSHSVTQYF.